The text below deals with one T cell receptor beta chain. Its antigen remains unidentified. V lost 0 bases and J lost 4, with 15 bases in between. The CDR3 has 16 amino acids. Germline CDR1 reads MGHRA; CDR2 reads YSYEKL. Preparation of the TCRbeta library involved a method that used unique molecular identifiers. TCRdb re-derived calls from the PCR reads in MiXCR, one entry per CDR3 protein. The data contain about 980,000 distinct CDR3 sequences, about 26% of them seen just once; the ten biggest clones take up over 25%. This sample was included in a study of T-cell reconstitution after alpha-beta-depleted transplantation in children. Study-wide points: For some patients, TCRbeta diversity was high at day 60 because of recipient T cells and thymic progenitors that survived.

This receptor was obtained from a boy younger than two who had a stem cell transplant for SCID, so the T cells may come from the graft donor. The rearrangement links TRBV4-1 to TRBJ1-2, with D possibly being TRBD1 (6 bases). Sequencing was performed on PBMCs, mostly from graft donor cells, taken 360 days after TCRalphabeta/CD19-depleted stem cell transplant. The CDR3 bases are TGCGCCAGCAGCCAAGAGAACAGGGTTAGGGGCTATGGCTACACCTTC. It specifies CASSQENRVRGYGYTF.